The text below deals with one T cell receptor beta chain. This sample is drawn from a study of T cells after somatic rescue of genetic block. This CDR3 has 15 amino acids. The ends were cut back, 4 bases at V and 4 bases at J, with 17 bases in the middle. Germline V gene lookup returns CDR1 SGHRS and CDR2 YFSETQ. Profiling relied on immunoSEQ multiplex PCR, and the TCRdb table lists in-frame clones only, not all of them. This sample has about 52,000 clones; roughly 96% occur once, and the top ten carry roughly 0.077%. The V and J genes are TRBV5-1 and TRBJ1-2; weak D call: TRBD1 (5 bases). This TCR derives from a child less than two years old. Specimen: peripheral blood mononuclear cells (PBMCs). In DNA, the CDR3 is TGCGCCAGCAGCACGGAACCGAGCAGGGCCTATGGCTACACCTTC. Translating it yields CASSTEPSRAYGYTF.